This T cell receptor beta chain was found in a study of vaccination and CD4 T cells after COVID-19. As to treatment: approximately nine-day PBMC culture with coronavirus spike peptide pools or control peptides (ViraFEST assay). Researchers collected the unexposed donor's CD4+ T cells before the COVID-19 pandemic (2011-2018). Cultures got half-medium changes with IL-2 on days 3 and 7. Germline V gene lookup returns CDR1 SQVTM and CDR2 ANQGSEA. This CDR3 region has 14 residues. V shed 4 bases and J shed 7 bases, with 16 bases lying between them. Sequence data for DNA of cultured CD4+ T cells were generated by the Oncomine TCR Beta short-read assay. TCRdb ran MiXCR on the PCR reads and lists one entry per CDR3 protein. Of thousands of distinct CDR3 sequences in the sample, about 26% were seen once. This clonotype came up a few times. Its antigen is unidentified.

Specimen: CD4+ T cells from blood, cultured in vitro. The chain couples TRBV29-1 to TRBJ2-2, with D perhaps matching TRBD1 or TRBD2 (6 bases each). The sequence was obtained from a human donor in good health. CDR3 in DNA: TGCAGCGTTGCAGTAGGGGGGCAGGGCGGGGAGCTGTTTTTT. It specifies CSVAVGGQGGELFF.